The present TCR beta chain was sequenced within a study of blood T cell repertoires in COVID-19 (dated by TCRdb to 2018 to 2021). About the investigation overall: The collaborator samples originated in the United States, Italy and Spain and spanned the acute and convalescent phases of COVID-19. Samples came from the ongoing ImmuneRACE study (first 160 participants) plus 1,254 subjects from 6 global collaborators. The prospective study material was composed of cDNA or gDNA derived from T cells, B-cell-depleted T cells, or PBMCs. The dataset comprised deeply sampled blood TCRbeta repertoires from subjects exposed to, actively infected with, or recovered from COVID-19. Where available, HLA class I and class II types were taken from metadata supplied by the sample provider and were not determined by assay-based typing. A de-identified subject ID, COVID-19 status, age in years and sex were almost always included in the sample metadata. The repertoires were made available in a free public database intended to serve as a resource for research on the immune response to SARS-CoV-2.

Summary of the overall study and its limitations: The quantity of clinical and demographic metadata differed by source and by participant and was supplied without curation.

This clone is a singleton in its sample. Its antigen specificity is not known. Base qualities were left out, and no much larger clone turns up one base away. TCRbeta CDR3 regions were amplified from genomic DNA using the immunoSEQ Assay, a bias-controlled multiplex PCR. Per the original workflow: Within the assay, amplification of reference gene primers was used to estimate how many nucleated cells each sample contained. Sequence reads were collapsed and filtered to measure the absolute abundance of every unique TCRbeta CDR3 rearrangement. For each sample, productive Simpson clonality was calculated as the square root of Simpson's diversity index across productive rearrangements. The table was pulled from immuneACCESS by TCRdb, which kept in-frame rearrangements only. Such tables lose some clones; where checked, under half of the loss comes from unresolved V genes, and the rest has no known cause. The V and J calls and clone size come from that table; D and trimming were worked out from the DNA. Here the sample has 20,000 to 30,000 clones; 85% to 90% occur a single time. The ten largest make up 27% of the sample.

At one collaborating source in Seattle, patients were enrolled during active infection and were followed longitudinally through the course of disease. The collaborating institutions used their own protocols to collect whole blood in K2EDTA tubes. For TCRbeta analysis, collaborators shipped samples as frozen whole blood, isolated PBMCs, or DNA extracted from either of those sample types. The CDR3, cysteine through phenylalanine, is 14 amino acids long. The sequence is cut down to CDR3 DNA, 42 bases in frame from base 1. CDR1 and CDR2, per the germline V gene (reference sequence), are MNHEY and SMNVEV. V is reduced by 10 bases and J by 7 bases, leaving a spacing of 22 bases between them.

The clonotype originates from a man in his 70s with COVID-19, enrolled during active disease. The sequencing input was peripheral blood. The chain joins TRBV27 to TRBJ2-5, with TRBD2 tentatively as D gene (5 bases match). The sequence in DNA is TGTGCCACCTCCCCACCTAGCAGTTTCGGGACCCAGTACTTC. It translates as CATSPPSSFGTQYF.